This T cell receptor (beta chain) appears in the sequencing data of a study of Ad26.COV2.S vaccination and SARS-CoV-2 variants. Study context: The donor was enrolled in the Ad26.COV2.S arm of the COV1001 trial. Study-level findings and limits: Post-vaccination breadth of spike-specific CD8+ and CD4+ T cell responses was reportedly substantial.

Comment on this clone: Its antigen is not identified.

The V gene lost 4 bases and the J gene lost 5 bases, with 23 bases spanning the gap. Germline-derived CDR1 and CDR2 are LNHDA and SQIVND (reference sequence). The CDR3 totals 18 residues. Method: immunoSEQ multiplex PCR; TCRdb's copy keeps in-frame clones and lacks some. The sample holds around 450,000 clones; 70% to 90% are singletons and the top ten take 1.5% to 2%. Treatment described: roughly 18 received Ad26.COV2.S at low or high dose, single or two shots; roughly 5 received placebo; per-sample allocation not given. Sampling took place 63 days after the first vaccine or placebo injection. This clonotype originated in a person between 18 and 60 years old who received the Ad26.COV2.S COVID-19 vaccine or a placebo. V is TRBV19 and J is TRBJ2-2; weak D call: TRBD1 (5 bases). This specimen consisted of peripheral blood, obtained in a trial of Ad26.COV2.S vaccine versus placebo. The DNA of the CDR3 is TGTGCCAGTAGTAACTACGGGTGGGGCAGGGAAAGGACCGGGGAGCTGTTTTTT. Translation: CASSNYGWGRERTGELFF.